Detailed here is one TCR beta chain. The antigen remains undetermined. A much larger clone lies one base from this, so it may be a read error. These data are taken from a study of T cells in Graves' hyperthyroidism and ophthalmopathy. Whole-study findings and limits: Stable hyperthyroidism was separated from ophthalmopathy by a model based on 13 V-J features. The model's output predicted ophthalmopathy at a median of 6.5 months prior to onset.

The V and J ends lost 8 bases and 7 bases respectively, with 14 bases between them. Germline V gene data show CDR1 as LNHDA and CDR2 as SQIVND (reference sequence). The CDR3 has 12 amino acids. Clinical symptoms, serum thyroxine and TRAb, thyroid ultrasound and orbital computed tomography together formed the diagnostic basis. Amplification of TCR beta CDR3 regions was performed using RNA transcripts as template. With the HTBI primer set, the TCR CDR3 went through a first round of RT-PCR. From the multiplex PCR reads, TCRdb called clonotypes with MiXCR, one entry per CDR3 protein. The data contain around 700,000 distinct CDR3 sequences, under 45% of them singletons.

The chain couples TRBV19 to TRBJ1-1; TRBD1 might be the D (6 bases). The material sequenced was blood. This TCR derives from a woman between 35 and 50 years old with Graves' hyperthyroidism. The CDR3 sequence: CASGQTGIEAFF. The CDR3 DNA is TGTGCCAGTGGCCAAACAGGGATTGAAGCTTTCTTT.